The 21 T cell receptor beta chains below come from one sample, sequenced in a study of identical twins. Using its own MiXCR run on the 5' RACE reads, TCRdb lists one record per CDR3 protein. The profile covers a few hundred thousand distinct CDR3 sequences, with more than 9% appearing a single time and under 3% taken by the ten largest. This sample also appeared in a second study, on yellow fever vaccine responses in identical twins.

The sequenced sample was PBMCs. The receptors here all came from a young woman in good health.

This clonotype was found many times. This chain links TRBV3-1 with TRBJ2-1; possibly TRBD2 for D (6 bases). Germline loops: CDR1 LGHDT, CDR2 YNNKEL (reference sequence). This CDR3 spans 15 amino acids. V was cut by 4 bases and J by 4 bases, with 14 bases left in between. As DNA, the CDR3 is TGTGCCAGCAGCCTGGGAGGTGGTCAGTACAATGAGCAGTTCTTC. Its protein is CASSLGGGQYNEQFF.

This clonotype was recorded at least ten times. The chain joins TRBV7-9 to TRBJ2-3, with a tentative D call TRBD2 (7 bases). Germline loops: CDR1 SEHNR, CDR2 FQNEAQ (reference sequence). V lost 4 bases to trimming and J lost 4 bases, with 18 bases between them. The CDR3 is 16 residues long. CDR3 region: CASSSPLGGGPDTQYF. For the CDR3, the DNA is TGTGCCAGCAGCTCCCCCTTGGGGGGGGGGCCAGATACGCAGTATTTT.

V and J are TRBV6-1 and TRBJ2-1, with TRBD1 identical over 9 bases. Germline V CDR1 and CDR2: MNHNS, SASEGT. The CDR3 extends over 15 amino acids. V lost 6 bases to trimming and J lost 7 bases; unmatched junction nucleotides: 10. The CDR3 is CASSLTGTGTNEQFF. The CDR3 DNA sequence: TGTGCCAGCAGCCTAACCGGGACAGGGACGAATGAGCAGTTCTTC.

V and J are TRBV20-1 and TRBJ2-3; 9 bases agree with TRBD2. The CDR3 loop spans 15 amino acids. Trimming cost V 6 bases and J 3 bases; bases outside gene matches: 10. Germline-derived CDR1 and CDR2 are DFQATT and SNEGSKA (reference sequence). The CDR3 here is CSANTLAGATDTQYF. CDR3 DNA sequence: TGCAGTGCAAACACTTTAGCGGGAGCGACAGATACGCAGTATTTT.

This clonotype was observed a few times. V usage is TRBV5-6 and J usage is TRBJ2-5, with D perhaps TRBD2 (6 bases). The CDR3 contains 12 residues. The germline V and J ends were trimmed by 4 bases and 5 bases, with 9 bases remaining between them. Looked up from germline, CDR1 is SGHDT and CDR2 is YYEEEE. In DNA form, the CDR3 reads TGTGCCAGCAGCACGGGAGTGGAGACCCAGTACTTC. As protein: CASSTGVETQYF.

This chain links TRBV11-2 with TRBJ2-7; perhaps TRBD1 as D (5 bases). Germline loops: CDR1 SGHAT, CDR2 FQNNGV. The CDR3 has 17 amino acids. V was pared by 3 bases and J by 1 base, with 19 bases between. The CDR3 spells CASSFRPDSLSSYEQYF. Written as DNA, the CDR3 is TGTGCCAGCAGCTTTCGGCCCGACAGCCTGAGTTCCTACGAGCAGTACTTC.

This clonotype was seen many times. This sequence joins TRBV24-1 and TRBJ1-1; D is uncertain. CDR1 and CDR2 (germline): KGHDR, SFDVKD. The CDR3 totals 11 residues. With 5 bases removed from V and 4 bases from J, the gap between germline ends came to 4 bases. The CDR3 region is CATSGGTEAFF. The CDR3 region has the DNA TGTGCCACCAGTGGGGGCACTGAAGCTTTCTTT.

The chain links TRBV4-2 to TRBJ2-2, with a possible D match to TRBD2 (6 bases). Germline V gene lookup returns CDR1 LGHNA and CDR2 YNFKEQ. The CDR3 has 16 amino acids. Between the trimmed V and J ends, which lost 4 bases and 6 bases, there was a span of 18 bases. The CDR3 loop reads CASSPDLTSLSGELFF. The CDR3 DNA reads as TGTGCCAGCAGCCCTGATCTTACTAGCCTCTCCGGGGAGCTGTTTTTT.

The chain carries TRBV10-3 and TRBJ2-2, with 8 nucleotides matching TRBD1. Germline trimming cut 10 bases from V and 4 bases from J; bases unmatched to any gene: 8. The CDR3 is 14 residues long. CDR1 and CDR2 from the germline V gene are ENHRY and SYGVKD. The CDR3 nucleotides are TGTGCCACAACTCAGGGGGCGGGCACCGGGGAGCTGTTTTTT. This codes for CATTQGAGTGELFF.

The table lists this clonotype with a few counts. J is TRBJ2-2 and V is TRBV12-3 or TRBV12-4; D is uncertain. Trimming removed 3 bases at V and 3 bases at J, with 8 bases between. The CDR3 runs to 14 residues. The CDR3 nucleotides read TGTGCCAGCAGTTTCGTACGGGACACCGGGGAGCTGTTTTTT. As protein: CASSFVRDTGELFF.

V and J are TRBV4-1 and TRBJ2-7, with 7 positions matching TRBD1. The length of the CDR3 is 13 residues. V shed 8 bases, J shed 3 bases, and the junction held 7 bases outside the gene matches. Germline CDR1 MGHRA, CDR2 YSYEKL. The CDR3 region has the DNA TGCGCCAGCGCGGACAGGCTACTCTACGAGCAGTACTTC. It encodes CASADRLLYEQYF.

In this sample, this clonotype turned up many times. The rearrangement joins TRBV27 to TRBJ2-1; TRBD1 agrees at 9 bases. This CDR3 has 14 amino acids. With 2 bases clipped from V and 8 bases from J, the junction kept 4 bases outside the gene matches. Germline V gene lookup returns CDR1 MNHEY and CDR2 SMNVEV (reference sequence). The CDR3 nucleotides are TGTGCCAGCAGTTTAGGGGACAGGGCGGATGAGCAGTTCTTC. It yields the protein CASSLGDRADEQFF.

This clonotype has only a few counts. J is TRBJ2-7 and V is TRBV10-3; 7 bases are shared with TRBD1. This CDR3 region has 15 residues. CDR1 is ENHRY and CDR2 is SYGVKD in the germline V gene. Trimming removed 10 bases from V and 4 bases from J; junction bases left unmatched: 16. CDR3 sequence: CATQYTGTERYEQYF. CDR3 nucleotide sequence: TGTGCCACCCAATACACCGGGACAGAGAGATACGAGCAGTACTTC.

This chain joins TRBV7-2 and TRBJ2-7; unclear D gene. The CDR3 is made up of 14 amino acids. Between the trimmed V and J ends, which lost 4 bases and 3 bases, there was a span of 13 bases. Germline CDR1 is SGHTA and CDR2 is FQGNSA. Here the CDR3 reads CASSSTLVGYEQYF. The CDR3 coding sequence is TGTGCCAGCAGCTCCACCCTAGTAGGCTACGAGCAGTACTTC.

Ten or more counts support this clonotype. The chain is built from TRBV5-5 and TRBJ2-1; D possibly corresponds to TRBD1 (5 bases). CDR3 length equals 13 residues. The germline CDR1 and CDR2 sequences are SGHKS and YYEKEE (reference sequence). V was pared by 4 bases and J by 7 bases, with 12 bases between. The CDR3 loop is CASSTPQGNEQFF. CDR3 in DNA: TGTGCCAGCAGCACTCCGCAGGGAAATGAGCAGTTCTTC.

CDR3 nucleotides: TGTGCCAGCAGCACCAGGACAGATAGCACAGATACGCAGTATTTT. Protein sequence: CASSTRTDSTDTQYF. The rearrangement joins TRBV7-9 to TRBJ2-3; TRBD1 is a possible D gene (6 bases). V was trimmed by 5 bases and J by 0 bases, leaving 12 bases between them. The CDR3 extends over 15 amino acids. Germline CDR1 SEHNR, CDR2 FQNEAQ (reference sequence).

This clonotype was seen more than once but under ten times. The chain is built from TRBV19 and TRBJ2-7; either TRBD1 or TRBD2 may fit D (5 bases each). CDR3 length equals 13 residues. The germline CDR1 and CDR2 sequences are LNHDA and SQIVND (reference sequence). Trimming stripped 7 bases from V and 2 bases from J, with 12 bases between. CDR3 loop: CASNKGPTYEQYF. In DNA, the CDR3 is TGTGCCAGTAACAAGGGACCTACCTACGAGCAGTACTTC.

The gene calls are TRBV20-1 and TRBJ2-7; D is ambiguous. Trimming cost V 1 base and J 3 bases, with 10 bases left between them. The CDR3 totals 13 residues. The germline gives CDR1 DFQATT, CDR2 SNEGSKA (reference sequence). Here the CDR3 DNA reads TGCAGTGCTAGAGGGCCGAGCTTCTACGAGCAGTACTTC. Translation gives CSARGPSFYEQYF.

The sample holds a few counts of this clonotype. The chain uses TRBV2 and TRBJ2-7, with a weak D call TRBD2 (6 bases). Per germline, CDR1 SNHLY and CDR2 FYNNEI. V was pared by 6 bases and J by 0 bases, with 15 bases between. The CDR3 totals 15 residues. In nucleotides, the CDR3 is TGTGCCAGCAGGGAGGGCAGGTTAAGCTCCTACGAGCAGTACTTC. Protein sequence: CASREGRLSSYEQYF.

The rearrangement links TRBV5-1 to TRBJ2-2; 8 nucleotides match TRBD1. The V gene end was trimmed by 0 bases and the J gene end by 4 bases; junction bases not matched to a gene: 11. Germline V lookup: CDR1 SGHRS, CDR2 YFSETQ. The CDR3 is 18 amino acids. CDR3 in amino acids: CASSLAGTGAQGTGELFF. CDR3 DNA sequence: TGCGCCAGCAGCTTGGCTGGGACAGGCGCCCAGGGCACCGGGGAGCTGTTTTTT.

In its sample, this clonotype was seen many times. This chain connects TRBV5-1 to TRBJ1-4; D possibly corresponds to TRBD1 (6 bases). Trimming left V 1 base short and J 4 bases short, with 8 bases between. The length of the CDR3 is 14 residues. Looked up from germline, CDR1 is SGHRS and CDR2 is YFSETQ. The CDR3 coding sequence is TGCGCCAGCAGCTTGCGGACAGTTAATGAAAAACTGTTTTTT. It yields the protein CASSLRTVNEKLFF.